These T cell receptor beta chains were read from a single sample in a study of tumor-infiltrating lymphocytes in primary liver carcinoma. TCRdb itself ran the multiplex PCR reads through MiXCR, one entry per CDR3 protein. Here the sample spans tens of thousands of distinct CDR3 sequences, around 70% being singletons. The material sequenced was liver tumor tissue from sampling region 3. The receptors stem from a woman younger than 45 with primary liver carcinoma and hepatitis B virus infection. Both conserved end residues are part of each CDR3. Fields, in order: D gene, V gene, clone size, J gene, CDR3 protein, CDR3 DNA. A D gene is named only where the DNA matches it firmly. Clone size is shown for a subset of rows, as once, few, many or a class of expanded clone.

.	TRBV19	once	TRBJ2-2	CASSIWTKELFF	TGTGCCAGTAGTATTTGGACCAAGGAGCTGTTTTTT
TRBD2	TRBV11-3	.	TRBJ2-2	CASSPNPILAGVGELFF	TGTGCCAGCAGCCCAAACCCGATTCTAGCGGGAGTTGGGGAGCTGTTTTTT
.	TRBV11-2	.	TRBJ2-7	CASSPPSGASLQYF	TGTGCCAGCAGCCCCCCTTCAGGGGCTAGCTTGCAGTACTTC
.	TRBV20-1	many	TRBJ1-5	CSAAPPQSLGRRGQPQHF	TGCAGTGCTGCCCCCCCCCAGTCGCTAGGGAGGCGAGGTCAGCCCCAGCATTTT
.	TRBV11-3	few	TRBJ2-6	CASNRQGYGEIGSGANVLTF	TGTGCCAGCAACCGCCAAGGGTACGGAGAGATAGGGTCTGGGGCCAACGTCCTGACTTTC
.	TRBV10-3	.	TRBJ2-5	CAISESAARQETQYF	TGTGCGATCAGTGAGTCGGCTGCCAGGCAAGAGACCCAGTACTTC
.	TRBV4-3	.	TRBJ2-1	CASSQDAVSSYNERFF	TGCGCCAGCAGCCAAGATGCGGTGAGCTCCTATAATGAGCGGTTCTTC
.	TRBV7-8	medium-sized	TRBJ1-1	CASTPGTANTEAFF	TGTGCCAGCACCCCGGGAACCGCGAACACTGAAGCTTTCTTT
.	TRBV11-1	.	TRBJ2-2	CASSLVGGTNTGKLFF	TGTGCCAGCAGCTTAGTGGGGGGTACGAACACCGGGAAACTGTTTTTC
.	TRBV11-2	.	TRBJ2-7	CASSSHLEHIYEQYF	TGTGCCAGCAGCTCTCACCTGGAACATATTTACGAGCAGTACTTC
TRBD1	TRBV5-4	many	TRBJ2-5	CASSRDRQETQYF	TGTGCCAGCAGCCGGGACAGGCAAGAGACCCAGTACTTC
.	TRBV6-2/TRBV6-3	medium-sized	TRBJ1-3	CASSYSIGIGNTIYF	TGTGCCAGCAGTTACTCGATCGGGATTGGAAACACCATATATTTT
.	TRBV2	.	TRBJ2-6	CASSEPRGGANVLAF	TGTGCCAGCAGTGAACCACGGGGTGGGGCCAACGTCCTGGCTTTC
TRBD2	TRBV6-1	.	TRBJ2-1	CAGTEGAGESDEQFF	TGTGCCGGCACGGAGGGAGCGGGAGAATCAGATGAGCAGTTCTTC
.	TRBV28	.	TRBJ2-1	CAGSSQLGTSSYNEQFF	TGTGCCGGCAGTTCACAGTTGGGGACCAGCTCCTACAATGAGCAGTTCTTC
.	TRBV5-6	.	TRBJ1-5	CASSTGSNNQPQHF	TGTGCCAGCAGCACAGGGAGCAACAATCAGCCCCAGCATTTT
.	TRBV5-4	once	TRBJ2-1	CASSLGGAKWNEQLF	TGTGCCAGCAGCTTGGGGGGGGCTAAGTGGAATGAGCAGCTCTTC
.	TRBV2	.	TRBJ2-6	CARSEARSGANVLTF	TGTGCCAGAAGTGAAGCACGGAGTGGGGCCAACGTCCTGACTTTC
.	TRBV6-5	once	TRBJ2-5	CVSSTDMGLTQYF	TGTGTCAGCAGTACCGACATGGGACTGACCCAGTACTTC
.	TRBV11-3	medium-sized	TRBJ2-1	CASSSRGARTMGNEQFF	TGTGCCAGCAGCTCCCGGGGGGCGCGGACCATGGGCAATGAGCAGTTCTTC
.	TRBV5-6	.	TRBJ2-2	CTSCLTPRVTGELFF	TGTACCAGCTGCTTGACACCCAGGGTCACCGGGGAGCTGTTTTTT
.	TRBV11-2	.	TRBJ2-3	CVSSPGASGTDTQYF	TGTGTCAGCAGCCCAGGGGCTAGCGGCACAGATACGCAGTATTTT
.	TRBV6-5	.	TRBJ2-7	CANSYKDSSSYERYF	TGTGCTAATAGTTACAAGGACAGCAGCTCCTACGAGCGGTACTTC
.	TRBV12-3/TRBV12-4	.	TRBJ1-1	CASSTGEYEAFF	TGTGCCAGCAGTACGGGGGAGTATGAAGCCTTCTTT
.	TRBV11-2	large	TRBJ2-4	CASSPVLGLAKNIQYF	TGTGCCAGCAGTCCCGTATTGGGTCTAGCCAAAAACATTCAGTACTTC
.	TRBV6-6	.	TRBJ2-1	CASSYSGTEPFF	TGTGCCAGCAGTTACTCGGGTACTGAGCCGTTCTTC
.	TRBV12-3/TRBV12-4	.	TRBJ1-5	CASSSPTGASQPQHF	TGTGCCAGCAGTTCCCCCACGGGGGCCTCTCAGCCCCAGCATTTT
TRBD2	TRBV30	once	TRBJ2-1	CAWSVLLAGDEKFF	TGTGCCTGGAGTGTGCTTCTAGCGGGAGATGAGAAGTTCTTC
TRBD2	TRBV11-2	.	TRBJ2-7	CPSSLVVGLAGEEQHF	TGTCCCAGCAGCTTAGTGGTGGGACTAGCGGGGGAAGAGCAGCATTTC
TRBD2	TRBV5-1	few	TRBJ2-7	CASSLGASGKDEQYF	TGCGCCAGCAGCTTGGGCGCTAGCGGGAAGGACGAGCAGTACTTC
.	TRBV28	.	TRBJ1-1	CASTLYPNTEACF	TGTGCCAGCACGCTTTACCCCAACACTGAAGCTTGCTTT
.	TRBV11-2	.	TRBJ2-1	CASSLSRLWDNEQFF	TGTGCCAGCAGCCTGTCGAGATTATGGGACAATGAGCAGTTCTTC
TRBD2	TRBV4-3	.	TRBJ2-1	CASSQYAGGSYDEQFF	TGCGCCAGCAGCCAATATGCGGGAGGCTCCTACGATGAGCAATTCTTC
.	TRBV11-2	.	TRBJ2-1	CASTPDSRYRVQFF	TGTGCCAGTACTCCGGACTCGAGGTATAGGGTGCAGTTCTTC
.	TRBV4-1	.	TRBJ2-3	CASSQLGMVVEYSDTQNF	TGCGCTAGCAGCCAACTAGGCATGGTAGTTGAATACTCGGATACGCAGAATTTT
.	TRBV4-3	.	TRBJ2-7	CASRQDRWAGREQYF	TGCGCCAGCAGGCAAGACCGATGGGCAGGGCGGGAGCAGTACTTC
.	TRBV11-2	.	TRBJ2-1	CDSSQDSRYREQFF	TGTGACAGTAGTCAGGACTCGAGGTATAGGGAGCAGTTCTTC
.	TRBV11-2	.	TRBJ1-1	CASYLDPGAGTEAFF	TGTGCCAGCTACTTAGATCCTGGGGCAGGAACTGAAGCTTTCTTT
TRBD2	TRBV6-5	.	TRBJ2-3	CASNGAGAPDTQYF	TGTGCCAGCAATGGAGCGGGAGCTCCAGATACGCAGTATTTT
TRBD2	TRBV12-3/TRBV12-4	many	TRBJ2-1	CASIRQRESSEQFF	TGTGCCAGCATAAGGCAGCGGGAGTCGAGTGAGCAGTTCTTC
TRBD1	TRBV12-3/TRBV12-4	.	TRBJ2-5	CVSSRTGGRETQYF	TGTGTCAGCAGTCGTACAGGGGGCCGGGAGACCCAGTACTTC
TRBD2	TRBV11-2	few	TRBJ2-7	CASGLTSGSEQYF	TGCGCCAGCGGCTTAACTAGCGGGAGCGAGCAGTACTTC
.	TRBV11-3	.	TRBJ1-3	CASNLITGSGYTIYF	TGTGCCAGCAACTTAATTACGGGTTCGGGATACACCATATATTTT
.	TRBV6-5	.	TRBJ2-7	CASILARRYEQYF	TGTGCCAGCATACTAGCAAGAAGATACGAGCAGTACTTC
.	TRBV4-1	.	TRBJ2-1	CASNRRLGGSYNEQFF	TGCGCCAGCAACCGCAGACTAGGCGGCTCCTACAATGAGCAGTTCTTC
TRBD2	TRBV11-2	.	TRBJ2-3	CANSLLREHRTDTQYF	TGTGCCAACAGCTTACTGCGGGAGCATCGTACAGATACGCAGTATTTT
.	TRBV13	.	TRBJ2-5	CASTRRQGKETQYF	TGTGCCAGCACCCGACGCCAGGGTAAAGAGACTCAGTACTTC
.	TRBV6-4	once	TRBJ2-1	CASSFGRGNELFF	.
TRBD2	TRBV10-3	.	TRBJ2-1	CAISESAAGTYNEQFF	TGTGCCATCAGCGAATCGGCAGCGGGAACCTACAATGAGCAGTTCTTC
TRBD2	TRBV14	.	TRBJ2-7	CTSSQYSRDYYEQYF	TGTACCAGCAGTCAATATTCCCGGGACTACTACGAGCAGTACTTC